A selection of T cell receptor beta chains follows, all from one sample in a study of siplizumab effects on memory and regulatory T cells. Some clones are missing from TCRdb's copy, which holds only in-frame ones; the method was immunoSEQ multiplex PCR. The table includes about 50,000 clones, roughly 92% detected once. The sequenced material came from CD8+ T cells sorted from blood. These receptors all come from a human donor in good health. Each CDR3 is given with its conserved first and last residue. D genes are given only for firm matches. Not every row has a clone size; where given, it reads once, few, many or a size class.

.	.	TRBV29-1	TRBJ2-7	CSVGGRGVYEQYF	TGCAGCGTTGGGGGGAGAGGGGTCTACGAGCAGTACTTC
.	TRBD1	TRBV7-6	TRBJ2-7	CASSLKGQGIHEQYF	TGTGCCAGCAGCTTAAAGGGACAGGGAATCCACGAGCAGTACTTC
.	.	TRBV27	TRBJ2-3	CASSLLSALSTDTQYF	TGTGCCAGCAGTTTACTGTCGGCCTTAAGCACAGATACGCAGTATTTT
.	.	TRBV28	TRBJ1-1	CASSPWAGRTEAFF	TGTGCCAGCAGTCCCTGGGCAGGACGGACTGAAGCTTTCTTT
.	.	TRBV11-2	TRBJ2-7	CASSLGLGIYEQYF	TGTGCCAGCAGCTTAGGGCTGGGGATCTACGAGCAGTACTTC
.	.	TRBV5-6	TRBJ1-4	CASSFLTGNEKLFF	TGTGCCAGCAGCTTCCTGACGGGTAATGAAAAACTGTTTTTT
.	.	TRBV7-2	TRBJ1-1	CASSLLQGSEAFF	TGTGCCAGCAGCTTATTGCAGGGCTCTGAAGCTTTCTTT
.	.	TRBV19	TRBJ2-2	CASKNDFYTGELFF	TGTGCCAGTAAAAATGACTTCTACACCGGGGAGCTGTTTTTT
.	.	TRBV28	TRBJ2-7	CGSGPGYEQYF	TGTGGGTCGGGCCCTGGGTACGAGCAGTACTTC
few	.	TRBV6-7	TRBJ1-5	CASSSLINQPQHF	TGTGCCAGCAGTTCCCTCATAAATCAGCCCCAGCATTTT
few	.	TRBV21-1	TRBJ2-7	CASSFRRGGYEQYF	TGTGCCAGCAGCTTCCGTAGGGGAGGGTACGAGCAGTACTTC